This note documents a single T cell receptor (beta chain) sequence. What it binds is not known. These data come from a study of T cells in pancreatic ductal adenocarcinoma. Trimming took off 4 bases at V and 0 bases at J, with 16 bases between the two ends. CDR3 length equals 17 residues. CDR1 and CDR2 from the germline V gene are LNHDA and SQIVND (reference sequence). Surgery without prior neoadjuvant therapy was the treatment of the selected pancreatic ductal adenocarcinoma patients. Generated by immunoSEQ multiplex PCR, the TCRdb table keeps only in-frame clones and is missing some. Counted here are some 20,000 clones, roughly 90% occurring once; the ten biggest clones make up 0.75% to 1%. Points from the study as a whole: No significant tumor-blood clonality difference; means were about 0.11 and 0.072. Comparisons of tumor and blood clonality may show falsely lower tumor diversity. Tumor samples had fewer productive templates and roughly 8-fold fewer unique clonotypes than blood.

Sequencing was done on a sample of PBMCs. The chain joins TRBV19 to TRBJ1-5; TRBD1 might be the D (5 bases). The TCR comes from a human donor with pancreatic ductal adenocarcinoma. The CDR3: CASSTRQTPYSNQPQHF. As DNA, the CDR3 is TGTGCCAGTAGTACACGACAGACCCCATATAGCAATCAGCCCCAGCATTTT.